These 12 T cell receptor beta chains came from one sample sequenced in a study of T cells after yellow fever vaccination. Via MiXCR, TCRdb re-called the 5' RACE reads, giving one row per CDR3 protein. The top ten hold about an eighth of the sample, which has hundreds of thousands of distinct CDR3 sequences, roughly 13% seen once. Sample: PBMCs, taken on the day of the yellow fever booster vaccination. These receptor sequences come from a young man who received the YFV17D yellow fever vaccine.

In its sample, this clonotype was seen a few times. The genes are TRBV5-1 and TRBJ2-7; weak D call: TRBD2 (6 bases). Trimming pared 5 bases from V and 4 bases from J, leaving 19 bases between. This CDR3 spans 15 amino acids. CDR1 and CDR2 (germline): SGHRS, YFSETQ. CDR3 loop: CASSLQRAEGYEQYF. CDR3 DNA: TGCGCCAGCAGTCTCCAGCGGGCCGAGGGGTACGAGCAGTACTTC.

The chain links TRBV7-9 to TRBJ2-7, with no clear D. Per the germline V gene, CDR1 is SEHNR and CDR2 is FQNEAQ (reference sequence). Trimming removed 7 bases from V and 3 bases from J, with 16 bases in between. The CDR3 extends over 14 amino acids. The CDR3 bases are TGTGCCAGCATCCCGGGCGCGGCAAACTACGAGCAGTACTTC. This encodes CASIPGAANYEQYF.

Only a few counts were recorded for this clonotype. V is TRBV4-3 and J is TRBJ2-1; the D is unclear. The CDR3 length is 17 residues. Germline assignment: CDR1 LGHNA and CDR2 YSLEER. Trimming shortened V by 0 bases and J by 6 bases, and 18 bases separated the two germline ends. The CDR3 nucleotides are TGCGCCAGCAGCCAAGAAATCCAGCTTCCCCTAATCAATGAGCAGTTCTTC. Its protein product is CASSQEIQLPLINEQFF.

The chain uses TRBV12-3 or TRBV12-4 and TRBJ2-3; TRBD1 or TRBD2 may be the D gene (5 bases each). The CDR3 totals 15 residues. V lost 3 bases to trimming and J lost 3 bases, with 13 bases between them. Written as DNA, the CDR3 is TGTGCCAGCAGTTTCTGGGACGGAGAAACAGATACGCAGTATTTT. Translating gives CASSFWDGETDTQYF.

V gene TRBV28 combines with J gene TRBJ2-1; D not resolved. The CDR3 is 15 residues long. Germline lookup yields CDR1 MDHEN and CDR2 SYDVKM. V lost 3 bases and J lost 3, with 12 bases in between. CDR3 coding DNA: TGTGCCAGCAGTTTGGGGAACTCCGTCTACAATGAGCAGTTCTTC. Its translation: CASSLGNSVYNEQFF.

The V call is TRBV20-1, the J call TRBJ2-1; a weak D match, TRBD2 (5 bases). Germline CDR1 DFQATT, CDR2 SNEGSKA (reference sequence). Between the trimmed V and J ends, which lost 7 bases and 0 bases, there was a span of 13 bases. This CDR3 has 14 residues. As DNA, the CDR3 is TGCAGTGGTGGGGAGCTGAGCTCCTACAATGAGCAGTTCTTC. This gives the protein CSGGELSSYNEQFF.

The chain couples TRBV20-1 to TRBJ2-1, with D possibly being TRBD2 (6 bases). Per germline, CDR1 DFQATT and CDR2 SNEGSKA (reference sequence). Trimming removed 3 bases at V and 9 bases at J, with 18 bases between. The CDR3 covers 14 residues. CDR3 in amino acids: CSASIGGVDGEQFF. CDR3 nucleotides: TGCAGTGCTAGTATTGGAGGGGTTGACGGTGAGCAGTTCTTC.

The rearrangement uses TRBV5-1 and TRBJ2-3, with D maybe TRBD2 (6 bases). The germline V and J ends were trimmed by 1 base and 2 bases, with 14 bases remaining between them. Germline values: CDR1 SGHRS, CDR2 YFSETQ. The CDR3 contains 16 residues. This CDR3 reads CASSLLPRRATDTQYF. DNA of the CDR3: TGCGCCAGCAGCTTGCTTCCCAGGAGGGCCACAGATACGCAGTATTTT.

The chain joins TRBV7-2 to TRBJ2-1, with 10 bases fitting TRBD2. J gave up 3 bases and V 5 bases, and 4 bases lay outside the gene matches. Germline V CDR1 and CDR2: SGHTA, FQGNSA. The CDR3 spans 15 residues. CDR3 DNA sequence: TGTGCCAGCAGCAATGGACTAGCGGACTACAATGAGCAGTTCTTC. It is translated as CASSNGLADYNEQFF.

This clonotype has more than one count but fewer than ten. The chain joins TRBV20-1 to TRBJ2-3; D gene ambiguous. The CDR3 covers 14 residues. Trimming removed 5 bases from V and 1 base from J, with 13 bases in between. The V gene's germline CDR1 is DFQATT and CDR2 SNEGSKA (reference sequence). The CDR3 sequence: CSAGVAGGTDTQYF. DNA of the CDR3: TGCAGTGCTGGGGTCGCCGGAGGCACAGATACGCAGTATTTT.

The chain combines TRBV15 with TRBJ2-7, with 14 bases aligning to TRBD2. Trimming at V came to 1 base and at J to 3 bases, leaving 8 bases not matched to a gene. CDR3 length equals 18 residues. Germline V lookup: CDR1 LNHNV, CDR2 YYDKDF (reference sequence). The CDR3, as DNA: TGTGCCACCAGCAGAGTTGGGCGCGGGACTAGCGGGAGCTACGAGCAGTACTTC. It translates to CATSRVGRGTSGSYEQYF.

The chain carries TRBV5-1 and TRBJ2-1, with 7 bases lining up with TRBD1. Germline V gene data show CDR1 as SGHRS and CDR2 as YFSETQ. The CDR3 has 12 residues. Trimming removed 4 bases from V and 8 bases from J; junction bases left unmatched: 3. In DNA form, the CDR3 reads TGCGCCAGCAGCGGGGGACAGTATGAGCAGTTCTTC. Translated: CASSGGQYEQFF.